Listed below are T cell receptor beta chains from one sample, sequenced in a study of T cell changes during pregnancy in multiple sclerosis. The table came from immunoSEQ multiplex PCR; TCRdb's copy has only in-frame clones and leaves some out. The table includes under 75,000 clones, 90% to 95% detected once. The sample consisted of peripheral blood, taken in the third trimester of pregnancy. Every receptor here comes from a female donor in good health, enrolled as a control in a pregnancy study. The CDR3 runs from the conserved cysteine through the conserved F or W. A D gene is named only where the DNA matches it firmly. Not every row has a clone size; where given, it reads once, few, many or a size class.

j_call v_call clone_size d_call cdr3_aa cdr3_nt
TRBJ1-1 TRBV6-6 once . CASSYSTGRSATEAFF TGTGCCAGCAGTTACTCGACAGGCCGGTCGGCCACTGAAGCTTTCTTT
TRBJ1-5 TRBV19 . . CASIALDRRNQPQHF TGTGCCAGTATCGCCCTGGACAGACGCAATCAGCCCCAGCATTTT
TRBJ2-1 TRBV5-1 . TRBD1 CASSLTGDEQFF TGCGCCAGCAGCCTGACAGGGGATGAGCAGTTCTTC
TRBJ1-1 TRBV2 . TRBD1 CASILGQGKGEAFF TGTGCCAGCATCTTGGGACAGGGGAAGGGTGAAGCTTTCTTT
TRBJ1-2 TRBV10-3 . TRBD1 CAIISDRGHGYTF TGTGCCATCATTTCGGACAGGGGGCATGGCTACACCTTC
TRBJ1-5 TRBV19 . TRBD1 CASSLTGGWGNQPQHF TGTGCCAGTAGTTTGACAGGGGGTTGGGGCAATCAGCCCCAGCATTTT
TRBJ2-1 TRBV4-2 . TRBD1 CASSRDRDTYNEQFF TGTGCCAGCAGCCGAGACAGGGACACCTACAATGAGCAGTTCTTC
TRBJ2-1 TRBV15 . . CATSRDVRYEQFF TGTGCCACCAGCAGAGACGTGAGGTATGAGCAGTTCTTC
TRBJ2-1 TRBV7-8 . TRBD2 CASRAAGEDEQFF TGTGCCAGCAGAGCAGCGGGGGAGGATGAGCAGTTCTTC
TRBJ1-2 TRBV6-1 . TRBD1 CASSGGDRARANYGYTF TGTGCCAGCAGTGGAGGGGACAGGGCCCGGGCGAACTATGGCTACACCTTC
TRBJ2-1 TRBV5-1 . . CASTSASSYNEQFF TGCGCCAGCACGTCTGCGAGCTCCTACAATGAGCAGTTCTTC
TRBJ2-7 TRBV5-1 . . CASRPYPVWLGSGSYEQYF TGCGCCAGCAGACCGTACCCAGTGTGGCTGGGATCGGGATCCTACGAGCAGTACTTC
TRBJ1-1 TRBV6-1 . TRBD1 CASTRDRGATEAFF TGTGCCAGCACCAGGGACAGGGGAGCCACTGAAGCTTTCTTT
TRBJ2-7 TRBV6-1 . . CASSEVSGGPYEQYF TGTGCCAGCAGTGAAGTATCAGGGGGGCCCTACGAGCAGTACTTC
TRBJ2-1 TRBV5-1 . TRBD2 CASSLGTSGTEQFF TGCGCCAGCAGCTTGGGGACTAGCGGGACTGAGCAGTTCTTC